The clone carrying this TCR beta chain was seen ten or more times. Its antigen is as yet unknown. The diagnoses drew upon clinical symptoms, serum thyroxine and TRAb, thyroid ultrasound and orbital computed tomography. Amplification targeted TCR beta CDR3 regions from RNA transcripts. TCR CDR3 regions were first amplified by RT-PCR with HTBI primers. A single record per CDR3 protein comes from TCRdb applying MiXCR to the multiplex PCR reads. The table includes over 250,000 distinct CDR3 sequences, over 15% detected once. These data are taken from a study of T cells in Graves' hyperthyroidism and ophthalmopathy. Whole-study results and caveats: Progression to ophthalmopathy was predicted a median of 6.5 months early. Blood also showed most of the thyroid clonotypes that were expanded above 0.001.

From germline, CDR1 is SGHTA and CDR2 FQGNSA. This CDR3 comprises 17 residues. With 2 bases removed from V and 1 base from J, the gap between germline ends came to 15 bases. The origin of this receptor is an older woman with Graves' ophthalmopathy. Sequencing was carried out using blood. The chain joins TRBV7-2 to TRBJ1-3; no reliable D call. CDR3 coding DNA: TGTGCCAGCAGCTTACGACCTAGGGCGGGTTCTGGAAACACCATATATTTT. This sequence encodes CASSLRPRAGSGNTIYF.